This T cell receptor (beta chain) was sequenced for a study of blood T cell repertoires in COVID-19. Study background: Samples taken during acute and convalescent COVID-19 were collected in the United States, Italy and Spain.

In the study's own analysis: Estimation of nucleated cell counts relied on the amplification of reference gene primers. Sequenced by immunoSEQ multiplex PCR; TCRdb stores in-frame clones only, minus some. V, J and clone size were drawn from that table, and D and trimming were deduced from the DNA. The sample yields nearly 350,000 clones, over 80% seen once. V lost 3 bases to trimming and J lost 2 bases, with 13 bases between them. CDR3 size: 16 residues. Germline loops: CDR1 MNHEY, CDR2 SVGAGI. Those enrolled in Seattle joined during active infection and were followed longitudinally afterward. The chain is built from TRBV6-5 and TRBJ2-2; TRBD2 might be the D (6 bases). This clonotype originated in a woman aged 45 to 65 with COVID-19, enrolled during active disease. The specimen was peripheral blood. In DNA, the CDR3 is TGTGCCAGCAGTTATTCCCGACTAGTTAACACCGGGGAGCTGTTTTTT. This gives the protein CASSYSRLVNTGELFF.